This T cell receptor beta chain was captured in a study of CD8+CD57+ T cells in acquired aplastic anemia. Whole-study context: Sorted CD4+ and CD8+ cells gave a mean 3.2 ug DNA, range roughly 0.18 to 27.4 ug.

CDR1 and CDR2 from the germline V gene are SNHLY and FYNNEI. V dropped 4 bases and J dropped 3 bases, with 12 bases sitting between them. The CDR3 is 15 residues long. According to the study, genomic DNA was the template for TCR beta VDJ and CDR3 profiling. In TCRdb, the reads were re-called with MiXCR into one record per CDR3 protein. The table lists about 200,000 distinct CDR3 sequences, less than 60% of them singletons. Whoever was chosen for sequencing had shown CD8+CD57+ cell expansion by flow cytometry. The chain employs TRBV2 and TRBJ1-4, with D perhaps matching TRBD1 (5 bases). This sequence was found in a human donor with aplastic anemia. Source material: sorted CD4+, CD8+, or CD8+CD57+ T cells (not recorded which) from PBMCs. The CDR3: CASSASGSANEKLFF. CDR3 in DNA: TGTGCCAGCAGTGCATCAGGGTCAGCTAATGAAAAACTGTTTTTT.